The source of this T cell receptor (beta chain) is a study of blood T cells in healthy people across ages. Through a sample-barcoded 5' primer and a J-beta primer mix, a second PCR was run for roughly 6 to 11 cycles. TCRdb re-called the 5' RACE reads through MiXCR, storing one row per CDR3 protein. The sample shows about 1.5 million distinct CDR3 sequences, roughly two fifths of them seen only once. Trimming shortened V by 5 bases and J by 1 base, and 21 bases separated the two germline ends. The CDR3 is 19 amino acids. Sequenced input: blood. The clonotype was recovered from a woman aged 18-29 years in good health. The rearrangement joins TRBV12-3 or TRBV12-4 to TRBJ2-6; D might be TRBD1 (6 bases). The CDR3 coding sequence is TGTGCCAGCAGTCTGACCTTCACAGGGATCTCTTCTGGGGCCAACGTCCTGACTTTC. Protein: CASSLTFTGISSGANVLTF.